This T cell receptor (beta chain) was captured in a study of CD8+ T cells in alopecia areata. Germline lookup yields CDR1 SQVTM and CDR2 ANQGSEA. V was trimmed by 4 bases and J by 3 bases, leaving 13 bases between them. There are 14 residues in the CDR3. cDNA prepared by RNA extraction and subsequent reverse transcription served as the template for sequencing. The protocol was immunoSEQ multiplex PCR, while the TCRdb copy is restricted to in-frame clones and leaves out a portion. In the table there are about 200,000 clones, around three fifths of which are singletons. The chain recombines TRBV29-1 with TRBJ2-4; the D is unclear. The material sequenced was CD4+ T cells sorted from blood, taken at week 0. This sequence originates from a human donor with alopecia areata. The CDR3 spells CSVARLVDKNIQYF. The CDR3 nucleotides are TGCAGCGTTGCTCGGCTAGTAGACAAAAACATTCAGTACTTC.